A selection of T cell receptor beta chains follows, all from one sample in a study of CD8 T cells in Susac syndrome. Via MiXCR, TCRdb re-called the immunoSEQ multiplex PCR reads, giving one row per CDR3 protein. The sample shows about 47,000 distinct CDR3 sequences, about 91% of them seen only once. Material for sequencing was CD8+ T cells from PBMCs. Receptors were obtained from a human donor in good health. The CDR3 runs from the conserved cysteine through the conserved F or W. The D gene is left open where the match is weak. Size is omitted from some rows. Given values are once, few, many or a class for expanded clones.

clone size	J gene	V gene	D gene	CDR3 DNA	CDR3 protein
-	TRBJ2-7	TRBV3-1	-	TGTGCCAGCAGCCTCCTCGAGGCGCCCTACGAGCAGTACTTC	CASSLLEAPYEQYF
once	TRBJ2-1	TRBV20-1	TRBD2	TGCAGTGCCTTCTTAGCGGGAGGGAATGAGCAGTTCTTC	CSAFLAGGNEQFF
-	TRBJ2-1	TRBV27	TRBD2	TGTGCCAGCAGTTTAGGCCCCGGGACTAGCGGGGACAATGAGCAGTTCTTC	CASSLGPGTSGDNEQFF
-	TRBJ2-7	TRBV15	TRBD2	TGTGCCACCAGCAGAGTGGCGGGAGGGTACGCGCAGTACTTC	CATSRVAGGYAQYF
-	TRBJ2-3	TRBV27	-	TGTGCCAGCAGGTACGGGACGGATACGCAGTATTTT	CASRYGTDTQYF
-	TRBJ1-3	TRBV4-1	-	TGCGCCAGCAGCCAAGAGAGGATAGGGCGCTCTGGAAACAACATATATTTT	CASSQERIGRSGNNIYF
-	TRBJ1-1	TRBV12-5	-	TGTGCTAGTGGCCCCGGGTTAAAGAACACTGAAGCTTTCTTT	CASGPGLKNTEAFF
-	TRBJ2-7	TRBV5-4	TRBD2	TGTGCCAGCAGTCTGGGACTAGCAGACTCCAAGCAGTACTTC	CASSLGLADSKQYF
-	TRBJ1-5	TRBV6-5	TRBD1	TGTGCCAGCAGTTACTCTTTTAACAGGGGCGAGTTTCAGCCCCAGCATTTT	CASSYSFNRGEFQPQHF
-	TRBJ2-2	TRBV12-3/TRBV12-4	-	TGTGCCAGCAGTTGGACCTCCCCGAGCACCGGGGAGCTGTTTTTT	CASSWTSPSTGELFF
-	TRBJ2-2	TRBV6-2/TRBV6-3	TRBD1	TGTGCCAGCACCCAGGACAGGGAGAACACCGGGGAGCTGTTTTTT	CASTQDRENTGELFF